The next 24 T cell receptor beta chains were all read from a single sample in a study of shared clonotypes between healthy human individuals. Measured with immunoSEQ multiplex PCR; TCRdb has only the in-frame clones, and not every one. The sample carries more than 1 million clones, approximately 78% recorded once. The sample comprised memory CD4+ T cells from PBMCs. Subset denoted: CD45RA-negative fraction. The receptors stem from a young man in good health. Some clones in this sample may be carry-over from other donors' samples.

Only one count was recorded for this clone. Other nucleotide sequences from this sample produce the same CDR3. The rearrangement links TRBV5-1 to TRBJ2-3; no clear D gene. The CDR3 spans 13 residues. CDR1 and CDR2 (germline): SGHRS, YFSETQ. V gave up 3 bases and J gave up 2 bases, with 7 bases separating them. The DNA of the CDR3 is TGCGCCAGCAGCTCTCTCCCCACAGATACGCAGTATTTT. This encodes CASSSLPTDTQYF.

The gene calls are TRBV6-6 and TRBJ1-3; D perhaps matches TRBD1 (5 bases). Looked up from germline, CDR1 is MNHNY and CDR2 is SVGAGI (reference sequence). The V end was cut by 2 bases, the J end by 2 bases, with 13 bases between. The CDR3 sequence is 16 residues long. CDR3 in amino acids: CASSYAGGGTGNTIYF. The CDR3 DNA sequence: TGTGCCAGCAGTTACGCTGGGGGAGGGACTGGAAACACCATATATTTT.

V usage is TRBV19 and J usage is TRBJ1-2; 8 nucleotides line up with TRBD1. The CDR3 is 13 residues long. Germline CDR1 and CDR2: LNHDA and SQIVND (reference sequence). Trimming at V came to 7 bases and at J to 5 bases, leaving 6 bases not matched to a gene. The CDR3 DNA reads TGTGCCAGTACCCCGAGACAGGGGTATGGCTACACCTTC. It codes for CASTPRQGYGYTF. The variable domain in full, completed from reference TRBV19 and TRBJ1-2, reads DGGITQSPKYLFRKEGQNVTLSCEQNLNHDAMYWYRQDPGQGLRLIYYSQIVNDFQKGDIAEGYSVSREKKESFPLTVTSAQKNPTAFYLCASTPRQGYGYTFGSGTRLTVV.

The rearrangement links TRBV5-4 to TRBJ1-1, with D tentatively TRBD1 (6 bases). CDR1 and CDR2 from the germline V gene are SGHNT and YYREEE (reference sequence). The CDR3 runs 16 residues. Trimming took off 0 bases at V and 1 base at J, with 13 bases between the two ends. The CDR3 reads CASSLGQGYSNTEAFF. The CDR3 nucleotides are TGTGCCAGCAGCTTGGGGCAGGGGTACTCGAACACTGAAGCTTTCTTT. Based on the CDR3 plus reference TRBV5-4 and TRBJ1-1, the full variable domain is ETGVTQSPTHLIKTRGQQVTLRCSSQSGHNTVSWYQQALGQGPQFIFQYYREEENGRGNFPPRFSGLQFPNYSSELNVNALELDDSALYLCASSLGQGYSNTEAFFGQGTRLTVV.

As DNA, the CDR3 is TGTGCCAGCAGTGCGAGCATGGGGGGAAACACCATATATTTT. Its translation is CASSASMGGNTIYF. V is TRBV2 and J is TRBJ1-3; D is ambiguous. Germline loops: CDR1 SNHLY, CDR2 FYNNEI. Trimming removed 4 bases at V and 4 bases at J, with 11 bases between. This CDR3 contains 14 residues. The entire variable domain, with the rest obtained from reference TRBV2 and TRBJ1-3, is as follows: EPEVTQTPSHQVTQMGQEVILRCVPISNHLYFYWYRQILGQKVEFLVSFYNNEISEKSEIFDDQFSVERPDGSNFTLKIRSTKLEDSAMYFCASSASMGGNTIYFGEGSWLTVV.

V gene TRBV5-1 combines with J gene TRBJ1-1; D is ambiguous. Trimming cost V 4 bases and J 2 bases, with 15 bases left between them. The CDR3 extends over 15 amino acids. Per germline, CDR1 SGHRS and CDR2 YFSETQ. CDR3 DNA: TGCGCCAGCAGCCTACTACAGTTGGCTAACACTGAAGCTTTCTTT. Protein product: CASSLLQLANTEAFF.

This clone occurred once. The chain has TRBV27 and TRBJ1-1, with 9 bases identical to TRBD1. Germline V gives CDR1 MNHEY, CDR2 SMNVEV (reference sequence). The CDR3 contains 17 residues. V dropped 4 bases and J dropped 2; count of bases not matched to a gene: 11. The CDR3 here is CASSYKFTGGTNTEAFF. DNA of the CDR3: TGTGCCAGCAGTTACAAGTTTACAGGGGGCACCAACACTGAAGCTTTCTTT.

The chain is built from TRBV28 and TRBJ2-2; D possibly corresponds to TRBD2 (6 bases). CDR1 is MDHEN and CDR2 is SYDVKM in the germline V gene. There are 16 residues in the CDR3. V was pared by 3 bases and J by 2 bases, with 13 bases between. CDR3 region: CASSLGGRGNTGELFF. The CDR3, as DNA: TGTGCCAGCAGTTTGGGGGGACGGGGCAACACCGGGGAGCTGTTTTTT.

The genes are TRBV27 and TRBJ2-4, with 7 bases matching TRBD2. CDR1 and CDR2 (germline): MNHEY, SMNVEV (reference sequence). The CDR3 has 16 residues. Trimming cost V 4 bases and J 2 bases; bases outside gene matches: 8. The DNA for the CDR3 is TGTGCCAGCAGTTATTACGACGGGGGGACCAAAAACATTCAGTACTTC. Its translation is CASSYYDGGTKNIQYF.

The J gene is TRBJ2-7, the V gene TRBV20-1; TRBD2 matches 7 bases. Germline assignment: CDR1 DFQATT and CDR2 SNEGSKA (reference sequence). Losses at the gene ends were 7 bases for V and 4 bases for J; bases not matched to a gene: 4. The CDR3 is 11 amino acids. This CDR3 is CSVAGEYEQYF. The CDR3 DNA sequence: TGCAGTGTTGCGGGAGAGTACGAGCAGTACTTC.

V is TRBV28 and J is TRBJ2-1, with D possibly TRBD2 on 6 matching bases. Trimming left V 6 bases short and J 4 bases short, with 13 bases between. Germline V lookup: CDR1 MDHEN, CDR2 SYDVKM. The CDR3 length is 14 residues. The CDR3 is CASRLMGGYNEQFF. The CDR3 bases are TGTGCCAGCAGGCTGATGGGAGGTTACAATGAGCAGTTCTTC. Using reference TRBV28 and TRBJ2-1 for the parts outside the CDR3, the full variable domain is DVKVTQSSRYLVKRTGEKVFLECVQDMDHENMFWYRQDPGLGLRLIYFSYDVKMKEKGDIPEGYSVSREKKERFSLILESASTNQTSMYLCASRLMGGYNEQFFGPGTRLTVL.

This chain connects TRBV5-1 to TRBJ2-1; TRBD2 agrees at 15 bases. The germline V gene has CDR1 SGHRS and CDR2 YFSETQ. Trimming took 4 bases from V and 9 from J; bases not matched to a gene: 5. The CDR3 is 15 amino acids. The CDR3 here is CASSPGTSGRSEQFF. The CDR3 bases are TGCGCCAGCAGCCCCGGGACTAGCGGGAGGTCTGAGCAGTTCTTC.

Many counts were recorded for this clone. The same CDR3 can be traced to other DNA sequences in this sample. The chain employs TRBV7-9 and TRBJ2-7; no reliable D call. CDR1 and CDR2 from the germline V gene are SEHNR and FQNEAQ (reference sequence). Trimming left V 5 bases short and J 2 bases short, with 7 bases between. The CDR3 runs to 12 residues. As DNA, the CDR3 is TGTGCCAGCAGCCCCGGCGCCTACGAGCAGTACTTC. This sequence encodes CASSPGAYEQYF.

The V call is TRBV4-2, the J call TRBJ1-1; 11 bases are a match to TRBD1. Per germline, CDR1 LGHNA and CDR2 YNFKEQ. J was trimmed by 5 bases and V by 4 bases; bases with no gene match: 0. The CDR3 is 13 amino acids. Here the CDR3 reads CASSRDRGTEAFF. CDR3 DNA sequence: TGTGCCAGCAGCCGGGACAGGGGGACTGAAGCTTTCTTT.

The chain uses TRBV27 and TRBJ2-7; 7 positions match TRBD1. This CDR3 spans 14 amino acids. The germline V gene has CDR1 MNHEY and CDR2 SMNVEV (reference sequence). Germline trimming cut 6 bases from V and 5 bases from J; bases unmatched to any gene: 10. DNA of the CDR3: TGTGCCAGCAGAATGGATTGGGGGACAGACGAGCAGTACTTC. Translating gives CASRMDWGTDEQYF.

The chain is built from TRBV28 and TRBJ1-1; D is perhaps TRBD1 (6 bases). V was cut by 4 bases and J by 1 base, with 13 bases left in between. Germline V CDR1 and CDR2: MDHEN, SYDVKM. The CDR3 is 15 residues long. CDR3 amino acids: CASSSGARSNTEAFF. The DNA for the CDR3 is TGTGCCAGCAGTTCGGGGGCGCGGTCGAACACTGAAGCTTTCTTT.

The DNA for the CDR3 is TGTGCCAGCAGCTTAGCGCTTTCCTTAGGCTACGAGCAGTACTTC. Its translation: CASSLALSLGYEQYF. The chain joins TRBV11-2 to TRBJ2-7; D is undetermined. Trimming shortened V by 1 base and J by 3 bases, and 13 bases separated the two germline ends. Germline V CDR1 and CDR2: SGHAT, FQNNGV. This CDR3 is 15 amino acids long. The whole variable domain, remainder taken from reference TRBV11-2 and TRBJ2-7, is EAGVAQSPRYKIIEKRQSVAFWCNPISGHATLYWYQQILGQGPKLLIQFQNNGVVDDSQLPKDRFSAERLKGVDSTLKIQPAKLEDSAVYLCASSLALSLGYEQYFGPGTRLTVT.

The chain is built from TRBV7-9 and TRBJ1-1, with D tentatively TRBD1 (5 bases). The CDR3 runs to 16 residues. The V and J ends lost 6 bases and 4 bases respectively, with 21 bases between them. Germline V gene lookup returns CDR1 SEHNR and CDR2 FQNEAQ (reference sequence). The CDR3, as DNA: TGTGCCAGCAGTCCACAGTGGGGGTCCCAGGGCACTGAAGCTTTCTTT. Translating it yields CASSPQWGSQGTEAFF.

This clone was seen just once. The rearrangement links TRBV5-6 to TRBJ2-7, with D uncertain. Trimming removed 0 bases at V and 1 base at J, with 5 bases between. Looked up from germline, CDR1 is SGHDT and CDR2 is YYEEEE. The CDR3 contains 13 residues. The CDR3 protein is CASSLDVSYEQYF. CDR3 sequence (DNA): TGTGCCAGCAGCTTGGACGTGTCCTACGAGCAGTACTTC.

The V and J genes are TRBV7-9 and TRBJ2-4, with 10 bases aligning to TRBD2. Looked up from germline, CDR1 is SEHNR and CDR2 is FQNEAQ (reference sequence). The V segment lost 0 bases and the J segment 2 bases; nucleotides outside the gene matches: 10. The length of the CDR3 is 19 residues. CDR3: CASSLAGKLAGYTKNIQYF. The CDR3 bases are TGTGCCAGCAGCTTAGCGGGGAAACTAGCGGGATATACCAAAAACATTCAGTACTTC.

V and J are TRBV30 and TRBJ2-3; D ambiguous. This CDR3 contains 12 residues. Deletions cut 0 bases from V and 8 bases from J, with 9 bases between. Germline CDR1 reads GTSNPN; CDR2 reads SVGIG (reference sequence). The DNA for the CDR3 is TGTGCCTGGAGTGTCGGGTCCGGTACGCAGTATTTT. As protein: CAWSVGSGTQYF.

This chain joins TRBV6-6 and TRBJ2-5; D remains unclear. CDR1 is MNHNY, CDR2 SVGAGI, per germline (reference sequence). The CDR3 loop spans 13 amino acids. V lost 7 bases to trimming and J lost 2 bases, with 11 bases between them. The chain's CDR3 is CASNFYGQETQYF. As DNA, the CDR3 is TGTGCCAGCAATTTTTACGGTCAAGAGACCCAGTACTTC.

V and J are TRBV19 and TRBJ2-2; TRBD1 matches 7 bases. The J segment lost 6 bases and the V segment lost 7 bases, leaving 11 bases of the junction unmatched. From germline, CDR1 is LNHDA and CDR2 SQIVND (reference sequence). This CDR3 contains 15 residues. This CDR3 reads CASKGAKPSSGELFF. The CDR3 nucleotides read TGTGCCAGTAAGGGGGCCAAACCATCATCCGGGGAGCTGTTTTTT.

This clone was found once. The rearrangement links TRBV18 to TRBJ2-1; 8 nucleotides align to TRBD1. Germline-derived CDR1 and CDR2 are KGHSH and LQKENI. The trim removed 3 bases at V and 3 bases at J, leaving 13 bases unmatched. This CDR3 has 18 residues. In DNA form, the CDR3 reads TGTGCCAGCTCACCCGAAATCGGGACAGGAGGAATCTACAATGAGCAGTTCTTC. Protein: CASSPEIGTGGIYNEQFF.